A selection of T cell receptor beta chains follows, all from one sample in a study of blood T cell repertoires in COVID-19. Here immunoSEQ multiplex PCR was the method, and the copy in TCRdb shows in-frame clones only, minus some. The sample has under 200,000 clones; around four fifths are singletons. The sequencing input was peripheral blood. These receptors all come from a man aged 65 to 79 who had recovered from COVID-19. CDR3s include the opening cysteine and the closing phenylalanine or tryptophan. Each record gives: V gene, CDR3 protein.

TRBV27,CASSFTEREVHEQYF
TRBV30,CAWSVRDTEAFF
TRBV6-5,CASSPQGTPDYEQYF
TRBV15,CATSRGEGPNTEAFF
TRBV5-1,CASSPSDRYGYTF
TRBV28,CAISSPPTGGNTGELFF
TRBV27,CASSFGGGANEQFF
TRBV10-2,CASSVPLWRTLYEQYF
TRBV24-1,CATSGTETSTDTQYF
TRBV3-1/TRBV3-2,CASSQEVSGTGEQFF
TRBV2,CASSQGGRNRAKNIQYF
TRBV19,CASSNNRGLSGNTIYF
TRBV5-1,CASSRDRATYNEQFF
TRBV7-6,CASSRGAGGRTDTQYF
TRBV10-2,CASHPGYGSNQPQHF
TRBV5-4,CASSLGGNTEAFF
TRBV29-1,CSVYSMSEQFF
TRBV10-1,CASSEGRGNTEAFF
TRBV6-5,CASSPDSNYGYTF
TRBV28,CASSTTGTGNVGGAFF
TRBV9,CASSVGGSQNTGELFF
TRBV7-2,CASTPTGGNNEQFF
TRBV5-1,CASSWRAETGEETQYF
TRBV5-4,CASSSGTSGRRLNEQFF
TRBV7-2,CASSPQQGSNQPQHF
TRBV5-1,CASSGQGPPSYEQYF
TRBV5-8,CASSLGVTGYPYEQYF
TRBV6-5,CASKGGKNTEAFF
TRBV18,CASSTGTSGNNEQFF
TRBV5-1,CASSSRAGDGELFF
TRBV19,CASTPGRDDNEQFF
TRBV27,CASSPDSSNTEAFF
TRBV9,CASSVATGTSGREQETQYF
TRBV18,CASSPTGGSYEQYF
TRBV5-4,CASSLGGRARREQYF
TRBV19,CASKGGGGLRNEQFF
TRBV25-1,CASERTGGNQPQHF
TRBV6-6,CASSYAERNTEAFF
TRBV2,CASSEETRGTQPQHF
TRBV25-1,CASSEGFGGSSYNSPLHF
TRBV7-9,CASSLEQSTEAFF
TRBV15,CATSRDRGRSNQPQHF
TRBV19,CASSLPRDRSYSNQPQHF
TRBV29-1,CSALIGNYEQYF
TRBV6-6,CASSLGRGTDQPQHF
TRBV3-1/TRBV3-2,CASSQESFLGLAGGTDTQYF
TRBV6-5,CASSYSVAAGHYGYTF
TRBV7-7,CASSQDRDNEQFF
TRBV27,CASSLRGREALYEQYF
TRBV6-5,CASSLVWGGGQPQHF
TRBV12-3/TRBV12-4,CASSLSDRYEQYF
TRBV6-2/TRBV6-3,CASSYAHDRAVKQFF
TRBV28,CASSGQGGNTIYF
TRBV4-3,CASSQDYEGRGDYGYTF
TRBV7-8,CASSPGLAGVYNEQFF
TRBV5-1,CASSLTGTSTNTGELFF
TRBV6-5,CASSQQGDTQYF